These 14 T cell receptor beta chains share one sample of origin, sequenced in a study of blood T cell repertoires in COVID-19. TCRdb's copy holds only in-frame clones and misses some; the assay was immunoSEQ multiplex PCR. This sample carries approximately 96,000 clones, 70% to 90% of them seen once, and the ten largest clones take roughly 4.2%. Material: peripheral blood. These TCRs come from a human donor with COVID-19, enrolled during active disease. The donor label of this sample is uncertain.

The chain carries TRBV5-1 and TRBJ1-6, with 9 nucleotides matching TRBD1. The V segment lost 4 bases and the J segment 8 bases; nucleotides outside the gene matches: 7. Germline V CDR1 and CDR2: SGHRS, YFSETQ. The CDR3 totals 15 residues. For the CDR3, the DNA is TGCGCCAGCAGCCCCTTCGGGGACAGGGATTCACCCCTCCACTTT. As protein: CASSPFGDRDSPLHF.

DNA of the CDR3: TGTGCCGGCCTTCGCGGGACCCAGTACTTC. The encoded protein is CAGLRGTQYF. J is TRBJ2-5 and V is TRBV2, with unresolved D. The germline gives CDR1 SNHLY, CDR2 FYNNEI. The CDR3 is 10 amino acids. V was clipped by 11 bases and J by 7 bases, with 11 bases between them.

The rearrangement joins TRBV4-1 to TRBJ1-3; the D is unclear. Trimming cost V 0 bases and J 3 bases, with 15 bases left between them. The CDR3 is made up of 17 amino acids. CDR1 and CDR2 (germline): MGHRA, YSYEKL. The CDR3 loop reads CASSQEAAGSGGNTIYF. The CDR3 DNA is TGCGCCAGCAGCCAAGAAGCGGCGGGCTCGGGTGGAAACACCATATATTTT.

CDR3 in DNA: TGTGCCAGCAGTTCACGGACAGGGGAGGTCACCGGGGAGCTGTTTTTT. Translating it yields CASSSRTGEVTGELFF. The chain joins TRBV6-5 to TRBJ2-2; TRBD1 matches at 9 bases. CDR3 length: 16 residues. From germline, CDR1 is MNHEY and CDR2 SVGAGI. The ends lost 4 bases at V and 4 bases at J; junction bases unmatched: 7.

The V and J genes are TRBV18 and TRBJ1-1; 7 bases align to TRBD1. After removal of 5 bases from V and 3 bases from J, the junction contained 12 bases not matched to a gene. The CDR3 totals 16 residues. The germline CDR1 and CDR2 sequences are KGHSH and LQKENI. The CDR3 sequence: CASSSMSGGPDTEAFF. In DNA form, the CDR3 reads TGTGCCAGCTCATCGATGTCAGGGGGTCCGGACACTGAAGCTTTCTTT. Full variable domain (missing parts from reference TRBV18 and TRBJ1-1): NAGVMQNPRHLVRRRGQEARLRCSPMKGHSHVYWYRQLPEEGLKFMVYLQKENIIDESGMPKERFSAEFPKEGPSILRIQQVVRGDSAAYFCASSSMSGGPDTEAFFGQGTRLTVV.

The gene calls are TRBV12-3 or TRBV12-4 and TRBJ1-1; unclear D gene. V was clipped by 6 bases and J by 10 bases, with 15 bases between them. CDR3 length: 12 residues. The CDR3 DNA reads as TGTGCCAGCAGCCCCCGGGAAGCGGCAGCTTTCTTT. Translated: CASSPREAAAFF.

V usage is TRBV5-1 and J usage is TRBJ1-1; TRBD1 agrees at 7 bases. CDR3 size: 15 residues. J lost 7 bases, V lost 1 base, and 10 bases had no gene match. Germline V CDR1 and CDR2: SGHRS, YFSETQ. DNA of the CDR3: TGCGCCAGCAGCTTGCTATCGGGGACAGAATTTGAAGCTTTCTTT. The encoded protein is CASSLLSGTEFEAFF. The full variable domain, rest sourced from reference TRBV5-1 and TRBJ1-1, is KAGVTQTPRYLIKTRGQQVTLSCSPISGHRSVSWYQQTPGQGLQFLFEYFSETQRNKGNFPGRFSGRQFSNSRSEMNVSTLELGDSALYLCASSLLSGTEFEAFFGQGTRLTVV.

V and J are TRBV7-6 and TRBJ1-1; D call uncertain. The germline V gene encodes CDR1 SGHVS and CDR2 FNYEAQ. The CDR3 runs to 13 residues. V was cut by 1 base and J by 0 bases, with 3 bases left in between. In DNA form, the CDR3 reads TGTGCCAGCAGCTTAGACATGAACACTGAAGCTTTCTTT. Its protein product is CASSLDMNTEAFF.

The chain uses TRBV5-6 and TRBJ1-2, with TRBD1 identical over 7 bases. This CDR3 spans 13 amino acids. Trimming at V came to 10 bases and at J to 3 bases, leaving 9 bases not matched to a gene. Germline loops: CDR1 SGHDT, CDR2 YYEEEE. CDR3 DNA: TGTGCCGGCTCGACAGGGCGGGACTATGGCTACACCTTC. It translates to CAGSTGRDYGYTF.

The chain joins TRBV19 to TRBJ2-1; 9 nucleotides match TRBD2. Germline V gives CDR1 LNHDA, CDR2 SQIVND (reference sequence). The CDR3 runs to 15 residues. J gave up 3 bases and V 4 bases, and 4 bases lay outside the gene matches. CDR3 coding DNA: TGTGCCAGTAGTACGCTAGCGGGGAGCTACAATGAGCAGTTCTTC. Protein: CASSTLAGSYNEQFF.

J is TRBJ1-3 and V is TRBV5-5; D ambiguous. CDR3 size: 14 residues. Trimming shortened V by 1 base and J by 1 base, and 6 bases separated the two germline ends. Germline V lookup: CDR1 SGHKS, CDR2 YYEKEE (reference sequence). This CDR3 is CASSLIQSGNTIYF. CDR3 DNA: TGTGCCAGCAGCTTGATCCAATCTGGAAACACCATATATTTT.

The chain recombines TRBV25-1 with TRBJ2-6, with D maybe TRBD2 (6 bases). The CDR3 contains 14 residues. V was cut by 8 bases and J by 0 bases, with 8 bases left in between. Per germline, CDR1 MGHDK and CDR2 SYGVNS. As DNA, the CDR3 is TGTGCCAGCCGGGAGAGCTCTGGGGCCAACGTCCTGACTTTC. Its translation is CASRESSGANVLTF.

The chain is built from TRBV9 and TRBJ1-1; D unclear. Germline lookup yields CDR1 SGDLS and CDR2 YYNGEE. This CDR3 is 13 amino acids long. Trimming pared 4 bases from V and 5 bases from J, leaving 12 bases between. The CDR3 nucleotides read TGTGCCAGCAGCTTGGATGCGGGGACTGAAGCTTTCTTT. This translates into CASSLDAGTEAFF.

Notes on this clone: Mismatch with germline at one junction end may stem from a read error. The chain is built from TRBV7-7 and TRBJ1-3; D perhaps matches TRBD1 (5 bases). The CDR3 contains 13 residues. Germline V lookup: CDR1 SSHAT, CDR2 FNYEAQ (reference sequence). The CDR3 DNA is TGTGCTAGCAGCTCGACCGGAGGGGACACCATATATTTT. The encoded protein is CASSSTGGDTIYF.